This TCR beta chain was sequenced for a study of T cells after yellow fever vaccination. General study points: Among all clonotypes, a small share was observed in both CD4 and CD8 compartments.

About this clonotype: The antigen is undetermined.

TCRdb recomputed calls from the 5' RACE reads with MiXCR, one row per CDR3 protein. The sample carries around 300,000 distinct CDR3 sequences, about 4% recorded once. Germline CDR1 and CDR2: SGHDN and FVKESK. The CDR3 covers 21 residues. The J segment lost 6 bases and the V segment lost 4 bases, leaving 25 bases of the junction unmatched. The chain is built from TRBV14 and TRBJ2-1, with 9 bases lining up with TRBD2. Sequenced here: PBMCs, sampled 5 days after the yellow fever booster vaccination. This TCR came from a man aged 18 to 35 who received the YFV17D yellow fever vaccine. The CDR3 here is CASSLTRQGGGARSVINEQFF. CDR3 bases: TGTGCCAGCAGCCTTACGCGGCAAGGCGGGGGGGCCAGGTCGGTCATCAATGAGCAGTTCTTC.